This section outlines one T cell receptor beta chain sequence together with its context. Its cognate antigen has yet to be identified. The input lacks base qualities; no much larger clone sits a single base away. CDR1 and CDR2 (MRHNA, SNTAGT) derive from the germline V gene. The CDR3 goes from the cysteine to the phenylalanine over 13 residues. The entry retains the CDR3 DNA only, 39 bases that are in frame from base 1. Trimming at the junction amounts to 2 bases on V and 4 bases on J, and the germline ends lie 8 bases apart. The data stem from a study of technical replicates of blood from a handful of donors (dated by TCRdb to about 2017). Library method: the immunoSEQ multiplex PCR assay. Held by TCRdb, this immuneACCESS table contains in-frame sequences only and omits some clones. Under half of the omission traces to an unresolved V gene where checked; the cause of the rest is unknown. This sample is represented by roughly 90,000 clones; about 90% of them were singletons. The leading ten clones occupy roughly 0.25% of the sample.

The chain is assembled from TRBV6-4 and TRBJ1-2; perhaps TRBD1 is the D gene, with 6 bases matching. This receptor was identified in a human donor in good health. Sequenced sample: T cells isolated from PBMCs. CDR3 protein: CASSDPDSYGYTF. The DNA reads TGTGCCAGCAGTGACCCGGACAGCTATGGCTACACCTTC.